The entry below describes one TCR beta chain. The source of the sample is a study of blood T cell repertoires in COVID-19. Study overall: The origin of the acute and convalescent COVID-19 samples was the United States, Italy and Spain. T cells, B-cell-depleted T cells, or PBMCs supplied cDNA or gDNA.

Germline CDR1 ENHRY, CDR2 SYGVKD. The CDR3 sequence is 14 residues long. Trimming cost V 3 bases and J 5 bases, with 13 bases left between them. Authors' data handling: Reference gene primer amplification in the assay estimated nucleated cell counts. Sequenced by immunoSEQ multiplex PCR; TCRdb stores in-frame clones only, minus some. That table gives V, J and clone size, and the DNA gave D and trimming. The sample has nearly 200,000 clones; less than 90% are singletons. The V gene is TRBV10-3, the J gene TRBJ1-2; the D gene is possibly TRBD1 (5 bases). Specimen: peripheral blood. This sequence was found in a woman between 65 and 79 years old with acute or convalescent COVID-19. DNA for the CDR3: TGTGCCATCAGTGATGCAGGGAAGGGGTATGGCTACACCTTC. Translated: CAISDAGKGYGYTF.